The 14 T cell receptor beta chains presented below share a single source sample, sequenced in a study of identical twins. TCRdb itself ran the 5' RACE reads through MiXCR, one entry per CDR3 protein. The sample yields nearly 900,000 distinct CDR3 sequences, roughly 12% seen once. These sequences were also reported in another study, on yellow fever vaccine responses in identical twins.

The sample consisted of PBMCs. Receptors originate from a woman aged 18-29 years in good health.

This clonotype was seen a handful of times. At one end, the junction sequence differs from germline, possibly due to a read error. J is TRBJ2-3 and V is TRBV6-2 or TRBV6-3; D might be TRBD2 (6 bases). CDR1 and CDR2 from the germline V gene are MNHEY and SVGEGT. This CDR3 has 11 amino acids. The CDR3 is CASSYSRDFIF. The CDR3 nucleotides read TGTGCCAGCAGTTACTCGCGGGACTTCATTTTT.

The chain combines TRBV21-1 with TRBJ2-1; TRBD1, the D gene given by the table, was not confirmed from the DNA. TRBV21-1 is reported as a pseudogene. This CDR3 has 13 amino acids. The CDR3 coding sequence is TGTGCCAGCAGCAAATTCAGGGTCGATGAGCAGTTCTTC. Translation gives CASSKFRVDEQFF.

The rearrangement uses TRBV20-1 and TRBJ1-2, with 7 bases aligning to TRBD1. This CDR3 region has 14 residues. V was pared by 0 bases and J by 3 bases, with 4 bases of the junction left unmatched. Germline CDR1 reads DFQATT; CDR2 reads SNEGSKA (reference sequence). The CDR3 nucleotides read TGCAGTGCTAGAGACAGGGGGACAGACTATGGCTACACCTTC. It specifies CSARDRGTDYGYTF.

This clonotype appeared a few times. CDR3 residues: CASSQGSGGPYEQYV. Written as DNA, the CDR3 is TGTGCCAGCAGCCAAGGTTCGGGGGGCCCCTACGAGCAGTACGTC. The chain recombines TRBV3-1 with TRBJ2-7, with D possibly TRBD2 on 7 matching bases. Trimming removed 1 base at V and 2 bases at J, with 12 bases between. In germline, CDR1 is LGHDT, CDR2 YNNKEL (reference sequence). The CDR3 loop spans 15 amino acids.

This clonotype was found a few times. The chain carries TRBV7-6 and TRBJ2-1; a possible D gene is TRBD1 (5 bases). The CDR3 consists of 15 residues. CDR1 is SGHVS, CDR2 FNYEAQ, per germline. V was trimmed by 3 bases and J by 3 bases, leaving 12 bases between them. This CDR3 is CASSLAGSFYNEQFF. DNA for the CDR3: TGTGCCAGCAGCTTGGCAGGGTCTTTCTACAATGAGCAGTTCTTC.

This rearrangement joins TRBV6-1 to TRBJ1-1; TRBD1 aligns across 10 bases. The ends lost 2 bases at V and 1 base at J; junction bases unmatched: 13. The length of the CDR3 is 19 residues. Germline CDR1 and CDR2: MNHNS and SASEGT. The chain's CDR3 is CASSEPGTGVKLANTEAFF. The CDR3 DNA follows: TGTGCCAGCAGTGAACCCGGGACAGGGGTAAAGTTGGCGAACACTGAAGCTTTCTTT.

The chain links TRBV9 to TRBJ2-2; 12 positions match TRBD2. V lost 3 bases to trimming and J lost 7 bases; unmatched junction nucleotides: 7. The CDR3 is made up of 16 amino acids. The germline V gene has CDR1 SGDLS and CDR2 YYNGEE. The CDR3 coding sequence is TGTGCCAGCAGCGCGACTAGCGGGAGAATGGGCGGGGAGCTGTTTTTT. Protein sequence: CASSATSGRMGGELFF.

The chain has TRBV7-6 and TRBJ2-5, with D unclear. CDR1 is SGHVS, CDR2 FNYEAQ, per germline. CDR3 size: 14 residues. V shed 5 bases and J shed 1 base, with 11 bases lying between them. CDR3 region: CASSPKHGQETQYF. The CDR3 DNA reads as TGTGCCAGCAGCCCTAAGCACGGCCAAGAGACCCAGTACTTC.

The rearrangement joins TRBV20-1 to TRBJ2-3; TRBD1 is a possible D gene (6 bases). CDR3 length equals 15 residues. Germline V gene data show CDR1 as DFQATT and CDR2 as SNEGSKA (reference sequence). V gave up 0 bases and J gave up 5 bases, with 15 bases separating them. The CDR3, as DNA: TGCAGTGCTAGAGAACGATGGGGGCTTGGAGATACGCAGTATTTT. Amino acids: CSARERWGLGDTQYF.

This clonotype was detected many times. The J gene is TRBJ2-5, the V gene TRBV20-1; TRBD1 aligns across 7 bases. The germline V gene encodes CDR1 DFQATT and CDR2 SNEGSKA (reference sequence). This CDR3 is built from 13 residues. V lost 6 bases and J lost 1; bases outside the gene matches: 5. The CDR3 reads CSALDRVQETQYF. Here the CDR3 DNA reads TGCAGTGCCCTAGACAGGGTCCAAGAGACCCAGTACTTC.

This sequence joins TRBV15 and TRBJ2-1, with 11 bases fitting TRBD2. Looked up from germline, CDR1 is LNHNV and CDR2 is YYDKDF (reference sequence). The CDR3 has 13 amino acids. Germline trimming cut 6 bases from V and 8 bases from J; bases unmatched to any gene: 3. The CDR3 is CATRTSGKYEQFF. Written as DNA, the CDR3 is TGTGCCACCAGGACTAGCGGGAAGTATGAGCAGTTCTTC.

This clonotype was counted many times. The chain links TRBV6-1 to TRBJ2-3; 9 bases align to TRBD2. From germline, CDR1 is MNHNS and CDR2 SASEGT. The CDR3 contains 15 residues. V lost 6 bases and J lost 7; bases outside the gene matches: 11. The CDR3 nucleotides read TGTGCCAGCAGCCCGGGACTAGCCGCGAGAAATACGCAGTATTTT. Its protein is CASSPGLAARNTQYF.

Only a few counts were recorded for this clonotype. The chain is built from TRBV3-1 and TRBJ2-7; 8 bases match TRBD1. From germline, CDR1 is LGHDT and CDR2 YNNKEL (reference sequence). J lost 4 bases, V lost 4 bases, and 6 bases had no gene match. There are 14 residues in the CDR3. The CDR3: CASSRTGRWYEQYV. In nucleotides, the CDR3 is TGTGCCAGCAGCCGGACAGGGAGGTGGTACGAGCAGTACGTC.

V is TRBV24-1 and J is TRBJ2-1; 11 nucleotides align to TRBD1. V lost 3 bases to trimming and J lost 8 bases; unmatched junction nucleotides: 8. The CDR3 has 16 amino acids. Germline V gene lookup returns CDR1 KGHDR and CDR2 SFDVKD. For the CDR3, the DNA is TGTGCCACCAGTGATACGGACAGGGGGCGTTCTGATGAGCAGTTCTTC. As protein: CATSDTDRGRSDEQFF.